This TCR beta chain was captured by sequencing in a study of T cell responses to AZD1222 COVID-19 vaccine. Across the whole study: Second-dose intervals near 4 or 12 weeks were combined.

General study results and limits: Vaccine-associated CD4 TCRs ranged over spike, dominating at 160-218 and 743-854. The donor cohort was predominantly white British with a female majority, and clonal diversity may have been underestimated. Baseline testing showed seropositivity in only 6 or 7 AZD1222 recipients.

Per the germline V gene, CDR1 is SGDLS and CDR2 is YYNGEE. This CDR3 contains 15 residues. V lost 0 bases, J lost 0 bases, and 7 bases lay in between. A note on this clone: Antigen unknown.

The assay was immunoSEQ multiplex PCR, and TCRdb's table has in-frame clones only and misses some. Here the sample spans roughly 110,000 clones, 90% being singletons. This clonotype was sampled from an adult in good health. The source material was peripheral blood, sampled on day 0 of AZD1222 vaccination. V is TRBV9 and J is TRBJ1-3; the D is unclear. The CDR3 DNA reads TGTGCCAGCAGCGTAGGGACGGCCTCTGGAAACACCATATATTTT. Protein sequence: CASSVGTASGNTIYF. Variable domain in full (rest from reference TRBV9 and TRBJ1-3): DSGVTQTPKHLITATGQRVTLRCSPRSGDLSVYWYQQSLDQGLQFLIQYYNGEERAKGNILERFSAQQFPDLHSELNLSSLELGDSALYFCASSVGTASGNTIYFGEGSWLTVV.